Listed here are 23 T cell receptor beta chains from one sample, sequenced in a study of a mutant IDH1 vaccine in newly diagnosed glioma. Here immunoSEQ multiplex PCR was the method, and the copy in TCRdb shows in-frame clones only, minus some. The sample lists 50,000 to 65,000 clones; roughly 80% were seen once. Time point given: baseline, week 1 (first vaccination visit). Treatment given: pre-vaccination baseline after standard-of-care therapy. The sequencing used PBMCs, collected from a glioma patient treated with radiotherapy, temozolomide or both. These receptors were obtained from a man aged 18-30 years with glioma.

The J gene is TRBJ1-5, the V gene TRBV15; D is unclear. Trimming left V 3 bases short and J 5 bases short, with 5 bases between. This CDR3 has 12 amino acids. From germline, CDR1 is LNHNV and CDR2 YYDKDF (reference sequence). Here the CDR3 DNA reads TGTGCCACCAGCAGGGATGATCAGCCCCAGCATTTT. Translation: CATSRDDQPQHF.

This chain joins TRBV19 and TRBJ1-1, with a tentative D call TRBD1 (6 bases). CDR1 LNHDA and CDR2 SQIVND come from the germline V gene (reference sequence). The CDR3 is made up of 11 amino acids. Trimming pared 6 bases from V and 7 bases from J, leaving 9 bases between. The CDR3 sequence is CASRRTVEAFF. The CDR3 DNA reads as TGTGCCAGTAGGCGGACAGTTGAAGCTTTCTTT.

V usage is TRBV6-5 and J usage is TRBJ2-7; 10 nucleotides agree with TRBD1. Germline assignment: CDR1 MNHEY and CDR2 SVGAGI. V lost 2 bases and J lost 4; bases outside the gene matches: 5. This CDR3 spans 15 amino acids. The CDR3 spells CASSYSRTGGYEQYF. CDR3 DNA sequence: TGTGCCAGCAGTTACAGTAGGACAGGGGGGTACGAGCAGTACTTC.

The CDR3 protein is CAISGLKTDDSYEQYF. CDR3 nucleotides: TGTGCCATATCGGGACTCAAAACCGACGACTCCTACGAGCAGTACTTC. The chain couples TRBV10-3 to TRBJ2-7, with D tentatively TRBD2 (6 bases). The V gene's germline CDR1 is ENHRY and CDR2 SYGVKD. This CDR3 comprises 16 residues. V lost 9 bases and J lost 0, with 21 bases in between.

The rearrangement links TRBV10-2 to TRBJ1-4; possible D gene TRBD1, 5 bases. CDR3 length: 15 amino acids. V was cut by 6 bases and J by 2 bases, with 13 bases left in between. Germline V gives CDR1 WSHSY, CDR2 SAAADI. CDR3 bases: TGCGCCAGCAGCAATCAGGGCTGGACTAATGAAAAACTGTTTTTT. Protein product: CASSNQGWTNEKLFF.

This clone was found once. The chain links TRBV25-1 to TRBJ1-2; tentative D call: TRBD1 (6 bases). CDR3 length: 14 residues. V was pared by 2 bases and J by 2 bases, with 9 bases between. From germline, CDR1 is MGHDK and CDR2 SYGVNS. The CDR3, as DNA: TGTGCCAGCAGTGAAGACAGGAGAAACTATGGCTACACCTTC. Its protein product is CASSEDRRNYGYTF.

This chain connects TRBV25-1 to TRBJ1-2; D gene unclear. The CDR3 covers 13 residues. V was clipped by 2 bases and J by 7 bases, with 11 bases between them. CDR1 MGHDK and CDR2 SYGVNS come from the germline V gene. The CDR3 loop is CASSEVQESGYTF. The CDR3 bases are TGTGCCAGCAGTGAAGTTCAGGAGAGTGGCTACACCTTC.

This sequence joins TRBV4-1 and TRBJ1-1; D perhaps matches TRBD1 (5 bases). V lost 1 base, J lost 3 bases, and 12 bases lay in between. This CDR3 is built from 15 residues. CDR1 and CDR2 (germline): MGHRA, YSYEKL. CDR3 region: CASSQVWGGYTEAFF. The DNA of the CDR3 is TGCGCCAGCAGCCAAGTTTGGGGGGGGTACACTGAAGCTTTCTTT.

This clone was seen just once. This chain joins TRBV6-1 and TRBJ2-1, with a weak D call TRBD1 (6 bases). Germline loops: CDR1 MNHNS, CDR2 SASEGT. The ends were cut back, 4 bases at V and 0 bases at J, with 13 bases in the middle. This CDR3 has 16 amino acids. CDR3 in amino acids: CASSVRTERSYNEQFF. The DNA of the CDR3 is TGTGCCAGCAGTGTGAGGACAGAACGCTCCTACAATGAGCAGTTCTTC.

The V gene is TRBV19, the J gene TRBJ1-2; tentative D call: TRBD1 (5 bases). V was clipped by 10 bases and J by 4 bases, with 34 bases between them. Germline V gene sequence: CDR1 LNHDA, CDR2 SQIVND (reference sequence). This CDR3 region has 19 residues. The CDR3 loop reads CATTPQAPEGAGTFYGYTF. The CDR3 DNA reads as TGTGCCACCACTCCACAGGCGCCCGAGGGCGCCGGGACCTTCTATGGCTACACCTTC.

V usage is TRBV9 and J usage is TRBJ1-1; the D gene is possibly TRBD1 (5 bases). Germline values: CDR1 SGDLS, CDR2 YYNGEE. The CDR3 has 15 residues. V was cut by 4 bases and J by 3 bases, with 16 bases left in between. CDR3 residues: CASSTRGGRDTEAFF. In nucleotides, the CDR3 is TGTGCCAGCAGCACACGGGGCGGGAGGGACACTGAAGCTTTCTTT. Using reference TRBV9 and TRBJ1-1 for the parts outside the CDR3, the full variable domain is DSGVTQTPKHLITATGQRVTLRCSPRSGDLSVYWYQQSLDQGLQFLIQYYNGEERAKGNILERFSAQQFPDLHSELNLSSLELGDSALYFCASSTRGGRDTEAFFGQGTRLTVV.

The gene calls are TRBV9 and TRBJ1-3, with D tentatively TRBD1 (6 bases). The CDR3 covers 14 residues. V shed 3 bases and J shed 4 bases, with 11 bases lying between them. The germline CDR1 and CDR2 sequences are SGDLS and YYNGEE. The CDR3: CASSGRGVGNTIYF. DNA for the CDR3: TGTGCCAGCAGCGGCAGGGGAGTCGGAAACACCATATATTTT.

The chain uses TRBV4-1 and TRBJ2-5; D gene uncertain. V dropped 0 bases and J dropped 1 base, with 12 bases sitting between them. The CDR3 is 16 residues long. The germline CDR1 and CDR2 sequences are MGHRA and YSYEKL. This CDR3 is CASSQDLGRFQETQYF. The CDR3 DNA reads TGCGCCAGCAGCCAAGACCTCGGGCGTTTCCAAGAGACCCAGTACTTC.

The chain combines TRBV5-1 with TRBJ2-2; D is possibly TRBD1 (5 bases). The CDR3 is 14 residues long. Trimming pared 2 bases from V and 6 bases from J, leaving 11 bases between. The germline gives CDR1 SGHRS, CDR2 YFSETQ. The CDR3 loop is CASSFGHFAGELFF. The DNA of the CDR3 is TGCGCCAGCAGCTTCGGACATTTCGCCGGGGAGCTGTTTTTT.

J is TRBJ2-3 and V is TRBV5-6; TRBD2 agrees at 16 bases. Trimming cost V 4 bases and J 0 bases; bases outside gene matches: 8. Germline V gene data show CDR1 as SGHDT and CDR2 as YYEEEE. The CDR3 totals 19 residues. CDR3 sequence: CASSPGLAGGIASTDTQYF. The DNA for the CDR3 is TGTGCCAGCAGCCCGGGACTAGCGGGGGGGATTGCTAGCACAGATACGCAGTATTTT.

The chain joins TRBV10-3 to TRBJ2-2; D possibly uses TRBD1 or TRBD2 (6 bases each). Trimming took 8 bases from V and 0 from J, leaving 10 bases between them. Germline V lookup: CDR1 ENHRY, CDR2 SYGVKD. This CDR3 is 14 amino acids long. DNA for the CDR3: TGTGCCATCGGAGGGGGGTCGAACACCGGGGAGCTGTTTTTT. Its protein is CAIGGGSNTGELFF.

The chain employs TRBV13 and TRBJ1-1; 9 positions match TRBD1. The CDR3 runs 16 residues. Germline V gives CDR1 PRHDT, CDR2 FYEKMQ (reference sequence). V dropped 3 bases and J dropped 4; count of bases not matched to a gene: 9. CDR3 loop: CASSFRWTGEFTEAFF. As DNA, the CDR3 is TGTGCCAGCAGCTTCCGCTGGACAGGGGAGTTCACTGAAGCTTTCTTT.

This rearrangement joins TRBV7-2 to TRBJ2-6; 8 bases align to TRBD2. Trimming at V came to 8 bases and at J to 1 base, leaving 13 bases not matched to a gene. Looked up from germline, CDR1 is SGHTA and CDR2 is FQGNSA. This CDR3 is 18 amino acids long. The CDR3: CASRPPRAGGSGANVLTF. CDR3 sequence (DNA): TGTGCCAGCCGTCCTCCCCGCGCGGGGGGTTCTGGGGCCAACGTCCTGACTTTC.

The chain uses TRBV5-5 and TRBJ2-7; D is unclear. CDR3 length equals 14 residues. Trimming removed 0 bases from V and 3 bases from J, with 10 bases in between. Germline CDR1 is SGHKS and CDR2 is YYEKEE (reference sequence). The CDR3 bases are TGTGCCAGCAGCTTGGGAGAGGTGATCTACGAGCAGTACTTC. It translates to CASSLGEVIYEQYF. Supplemented by reference TRBV5-5 and TRBJ2-7, the full variable domain reads DAGVTQSPTHLIKTRGQQVTLRCSPISGHKSVSWYQQVLGQGPQFIFQYYEKEERGRGNFPDRFSARQFPNYSSELNVNALLLGDSALYLCASSLGEVIYEQYFGPGTRLTVT.

The rearrangement uses TRBV19 and TRBJ2-2; no definite D call. CDR3 length: 14 residues. V was trimmed by 7 bases and J by 4 bases, leaving 13 bases between them. Per the germline V gene, CDR1 is LNHDA and CDR2 is SQIVND (reference sequence). DNA for the CDR3: TGTGCCAGTATTGCCCTAAATAGCACCGGGGAGCTGTTTTTT. Translating gives CASIALNSTGELFF.

The V gene is TRBV5-8, the J gene TRBJ1-5, with D possibly being TRBD1 (5 bases). This CDR3 comprises 14 residues. Germline V lookup: CDR1 SGHTS, CDR2 YDEGEE. Trimming shortened V by 5 bases and J by 4 bases, and 13 bases separated the two germline ends. The CDR3 coding sequence is TGTGCCAGCAGTCCAGGGTATCGGAATCAGCCCCAGCATTTT. Its translation is CASSPGYRNQPQHF.

J is TRBJ2-7 and V is TRBV5-1, with D unclear. CDR1 and CDR2 from the germline V gene are SGHRS and YFSETQ. This CDR3 has 12 residues. Trimming took 0 bases from V and 6 from J, leaving 7 bases between them. This CDR3 is CASSLGAGEQYF. The CDR3 nucleotides read TGCGCCAGCAGCTTGGGAGCCGGCGAGCAGTACTTC.

This clone showed up just once. V is TRBV7-2 and J is TRBJ1-2; TRBD1 matches 9 bases. Germline assignment: CDR1 SGHTA and CDR2 FQGNSA. The CDR3 consists of 15 residues. J lost 5 bases, V lost 3 bases, and 7 bases had no gene match. The CDR3: CASSFTVGTGYGYTF. As DNA, the CDR3 is TGTGCCAGCAGCTTTACCGTCGGGACAGGGTATGGCTACACCTTC. The variable domain in full, completed from reference TRBV7-2 and TRBJ1-2, reads GAGVSQSPSNKVTEKGKDVELRCDPISGHTALYWYRQSLGQGLEFLIYFQGNSAPDKSGLPSDRFSAERTGGSVSTLTIQRTQQEDSAVYLCASSFTVGTGYGYTFGSGTRLTVV.